This T cell receptor (beta chain) was obtained from a study of beta chain features in type 1 diabetes. CDR3 length equals 14 residues. The germline V gene has CDR1 SGHRS and CDR2 YFSETQ. V was shortened by 2 bases and J by 3 bases, with 12 bases between the two germline ends. A few counts support this clone. The antigen is unknown. Study outcomes and limitations: Whatever favoring of shorter templates PCR might show would apply equally to patients and controls.

Expressed TCRB transcripts were sequenced, since all the RNA that had been isolated was reverse transcribed. The assay was immunoSEQ multiplex PCR, and TCRdb's table has in-frame clones only and misses some. Found here are roughly 330,000 clones, 11% of them singletons; the top ten hold around 0.015%. J is TRBJ2-7 and V is TRBV5-1; perhaps TRBD2 as D (6 bases). The receptor was derived from a woman aged 30 to 39 in good health. The sample was naive CD4+ T cells from blood. The chain's CDR3 is CASSFRLGNYEQYF. CDR3 nucleotides: TGCGCCAGCAGCTTTCGACTAGGGAACTACGAGCAGTACTTC.